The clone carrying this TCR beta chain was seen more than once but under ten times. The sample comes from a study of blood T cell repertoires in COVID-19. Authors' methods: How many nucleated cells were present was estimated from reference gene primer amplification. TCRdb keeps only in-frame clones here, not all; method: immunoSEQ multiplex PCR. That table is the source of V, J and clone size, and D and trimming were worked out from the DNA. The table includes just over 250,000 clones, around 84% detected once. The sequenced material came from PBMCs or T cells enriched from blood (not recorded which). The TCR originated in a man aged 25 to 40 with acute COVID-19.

The chain's CDR3 is CATSDFDSQQFF. Written as DNA, the CDR3 is TGTGCCACCAGTGATTTCGACTCGCAGCAGTTCTTC. The V gene is TRBV24-1, the J gene TRBJ2-1; D gene ambiguous. The CDR3 is 12 amino acids. In germline, CDR1 is KGHDR, CDR2 SFDVKD. V was cut by 1 base and J by 11 bases, with 8 bases left in between.